This record concerns one T cell receptor beta chain sequence. Its antigen is as yet unknown. The sample is drawn from a study of beta chain features in type 1 diabetes. General study findings and limits: These data did not resolve whether HLA type affects TCRB rearrangement. Cells expressing TCR highly could be over-represented by cDNA sequencing. VDJ junctions from patients with type 1 diabetes contained fewer insertions and more deletions.

The sequenced template was cDNA made from the entire isolated RNA. Approximately 3.5 million reads per sample were averaged for naive, central memory and regulatory samples. Generated by immunoSEQ multiplex PCR, the TCRdb table keeps only in-frame clones and is missing some. The table shows around 500,000 clones, with approximately 10% occurring only once. Germline CDR1 SGHTA, CDR2 FQGNSA. CDR3 length equals 15 residues. V lost 1 base and J lost 4; bases outside the gene matches: 4. This TCR was sampled from a woman aged 18-29 years in good health. The chain couples TRBV7-2 to TRBJ2-1, with TRBD1 matching 7 bases. Material: naive CD4+ T cells from blood. In nucleotides, the CDR3 is TGTGCCAGCAGCTTAGGCCAGGGGGTTTACAATGAGCAGTTCTTC. Protein sequence: CASSLGQGVYNEQFF.